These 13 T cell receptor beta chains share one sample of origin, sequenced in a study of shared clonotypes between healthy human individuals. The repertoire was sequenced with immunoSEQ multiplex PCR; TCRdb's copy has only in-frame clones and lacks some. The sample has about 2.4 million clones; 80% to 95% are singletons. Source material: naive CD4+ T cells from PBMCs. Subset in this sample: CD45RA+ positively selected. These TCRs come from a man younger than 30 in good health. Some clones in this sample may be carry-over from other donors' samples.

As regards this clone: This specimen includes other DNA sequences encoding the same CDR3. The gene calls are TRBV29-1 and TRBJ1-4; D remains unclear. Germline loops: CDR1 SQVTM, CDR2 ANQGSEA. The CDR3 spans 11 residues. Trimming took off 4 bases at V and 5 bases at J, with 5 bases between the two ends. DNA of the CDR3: TGCAGCGTTGTCAGAAATGAAAAACTGTTTTTT. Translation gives CSVVRNEKLFF.

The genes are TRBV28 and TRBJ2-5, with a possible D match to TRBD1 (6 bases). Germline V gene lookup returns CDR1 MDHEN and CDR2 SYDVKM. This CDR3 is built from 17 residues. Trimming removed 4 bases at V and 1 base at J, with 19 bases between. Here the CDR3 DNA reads TGTGCCAGCAGTTCTTACTTATTACAGGGCCCCCAAGAGACCCAGTACTTC. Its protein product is CASSSYLLQGPQETQYF.

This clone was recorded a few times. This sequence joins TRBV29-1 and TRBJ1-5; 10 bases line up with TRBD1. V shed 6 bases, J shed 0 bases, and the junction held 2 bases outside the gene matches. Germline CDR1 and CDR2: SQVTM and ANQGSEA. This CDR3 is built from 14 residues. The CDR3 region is CSVRTGGSNQPQHF. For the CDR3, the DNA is TGCAGCGTCCGGACAGGGGGTAGCAATCAGCCCCAGCATTTT.

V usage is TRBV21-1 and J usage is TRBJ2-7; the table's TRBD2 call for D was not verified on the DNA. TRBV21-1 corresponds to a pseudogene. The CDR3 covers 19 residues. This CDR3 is CASSPVPEPRGARYEEQYF. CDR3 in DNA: TGTGCCAGCAGCCCCGTCCCGGAGCCCCGGGGGGCCCGATACGAAGAGCAGTACTTC.

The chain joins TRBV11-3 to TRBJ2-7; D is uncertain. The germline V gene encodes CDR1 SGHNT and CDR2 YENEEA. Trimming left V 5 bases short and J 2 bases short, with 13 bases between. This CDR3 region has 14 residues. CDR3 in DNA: TGTGCCAGCAGCCCCAGTACGGGTGCCTACGAGCAGTACTTC. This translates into CASSPSTGAYEQYF.

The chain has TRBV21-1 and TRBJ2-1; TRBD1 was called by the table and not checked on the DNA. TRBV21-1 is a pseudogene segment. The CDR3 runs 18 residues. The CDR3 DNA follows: TGTGCCAGCACCAGCAGTGGGACAGACGAGGGCCAAAACAATGAGCAGTTCTTC. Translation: CASTSSGTDEGQNNEQFF.

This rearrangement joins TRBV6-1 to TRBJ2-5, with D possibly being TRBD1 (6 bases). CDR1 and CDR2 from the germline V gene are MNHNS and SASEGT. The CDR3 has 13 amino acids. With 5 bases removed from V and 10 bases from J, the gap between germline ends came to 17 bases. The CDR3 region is CASSSIHRENQYF. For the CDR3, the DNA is TGTGCCAGCAGTTCAATCCACAGGGAAAACCAGTACTTC.

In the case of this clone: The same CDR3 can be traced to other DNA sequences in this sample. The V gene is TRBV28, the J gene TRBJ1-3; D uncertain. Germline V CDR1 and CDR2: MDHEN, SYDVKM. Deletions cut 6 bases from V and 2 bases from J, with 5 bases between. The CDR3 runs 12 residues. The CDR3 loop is CASSTPGNTIYF. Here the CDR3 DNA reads TGTGCCAGCAGCACCCCTGGAAACACCATATATTTT. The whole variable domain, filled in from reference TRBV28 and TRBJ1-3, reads DVKVTQSSRYLVKRTGEKVFLECVQDMDHENMFWYRQDPGLGLRLIYFSYDVKMKEKGDIPEGYSVSREKKERFSLILESASTNQTSMYLCASSTPGNTIYFGEGSWLTVV.

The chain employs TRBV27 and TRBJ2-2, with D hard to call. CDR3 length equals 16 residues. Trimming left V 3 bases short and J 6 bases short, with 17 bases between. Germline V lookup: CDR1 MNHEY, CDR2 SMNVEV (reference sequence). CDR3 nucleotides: TGTGCCAGCAGTTTTATCGGCGTGGGGAATGCCGGGGAGCTGTTTTTT. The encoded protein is CASSFIGVGNAGELFF.

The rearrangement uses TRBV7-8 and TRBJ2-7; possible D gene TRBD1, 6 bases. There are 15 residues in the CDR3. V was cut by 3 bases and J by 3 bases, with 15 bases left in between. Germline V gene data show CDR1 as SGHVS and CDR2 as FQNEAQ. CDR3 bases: TGTGCCAGCAGCTTGGGCCAGGGGTTGAACTACGAGCAGTACTTC. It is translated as CASSLGQGLNYEQYF.

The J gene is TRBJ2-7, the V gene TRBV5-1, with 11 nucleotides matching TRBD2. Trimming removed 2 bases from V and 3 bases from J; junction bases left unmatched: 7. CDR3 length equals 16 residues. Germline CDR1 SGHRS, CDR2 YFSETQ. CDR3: CASSFDPGLAVYEQYF. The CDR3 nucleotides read TGCGCCAGCAGCTTCGATCCGGGACTAGCGGTCTACGAGCAGTACTTC.

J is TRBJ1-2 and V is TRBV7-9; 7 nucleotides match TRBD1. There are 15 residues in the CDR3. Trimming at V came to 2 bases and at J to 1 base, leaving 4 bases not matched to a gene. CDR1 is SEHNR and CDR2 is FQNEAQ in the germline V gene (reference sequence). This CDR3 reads CASSLTDRNNYGYTF. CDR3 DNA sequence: TGTGCCAGCAGCTTAACGGACAGGAATAACTATGGCTACACCTTC.

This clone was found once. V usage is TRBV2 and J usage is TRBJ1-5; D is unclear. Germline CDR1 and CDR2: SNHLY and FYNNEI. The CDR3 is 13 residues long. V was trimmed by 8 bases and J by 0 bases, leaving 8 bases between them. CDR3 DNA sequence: TGTGCCAGCGTGATAAATAGCAATCAGCCCCAGCATTTT. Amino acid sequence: CASVINSNQPQHF.